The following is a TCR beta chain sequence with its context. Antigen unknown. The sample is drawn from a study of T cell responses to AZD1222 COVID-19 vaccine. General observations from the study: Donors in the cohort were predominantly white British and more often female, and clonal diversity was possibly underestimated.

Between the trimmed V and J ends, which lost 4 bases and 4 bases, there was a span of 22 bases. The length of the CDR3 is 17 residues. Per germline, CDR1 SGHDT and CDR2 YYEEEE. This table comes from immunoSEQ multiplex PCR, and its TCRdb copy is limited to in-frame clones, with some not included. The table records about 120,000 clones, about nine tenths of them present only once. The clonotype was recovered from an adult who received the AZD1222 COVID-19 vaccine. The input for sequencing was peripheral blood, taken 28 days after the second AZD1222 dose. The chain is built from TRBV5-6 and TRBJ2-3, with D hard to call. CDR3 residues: CASSRLVERTNSDTQYF. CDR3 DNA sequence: TGTGCCAGCAGCCGACTCGTAGAGCGAACGAACTCAGATACGCAGTATTTT.